This T cell receptor beta chain was identified in a study of T cells in Graves' hyperthyroidism and ophthalmopathy. Using RNA transcripts as the source, TCR beta CDR3 regions were amplified. The TCR CDR3 first-round RT-PCR relied on the HTBI primer set. MiXCR was run by TCRdb on the multiplex PCR reads, yielding one entry per CDR3 protein. This table holds under 300,000 distinct CDR3 sequences, roughly 15% found once. The table lists this clonotype with a few counts. This CDR3 contains 12 residues. The V and J ends lost 3 bases and 2 bases respectively, with 8 bases between them. The germline CDR1 and CDR2 sequences are SQVTM and ANQGSEA.

Sequences were obtained from blood. This TCR came from a woman aged 40-49 years with Graves' hyperthyroidism. The rearrangement uses TRBV29-1 and TRBJ2-7; D remains ambiguous. This CDR3 reads CSVENSPYEQYF. Written as DNA, the CDR3 is TGCAGCGTTGAGAACAGTCCCTACGAGCAGTACTTC.